This T cell receptor (beta chain) appears in the sequencing data of a study of somatic mutations in cytotoxic T cells in rheumatoid arthritis. Using immunoSEQ multiplex PCR, the repertoire was profiled, and TCRdb retains in-frame clones only, with some absent. The sample includes tens of thousands of clones, more than 75% of them seen just once. Study results and caveats: CD8+ T cells showed clonality that did not differ significantly between patients with rheumatoid arthritis and age-matched healthy controls. Patients with rheumatoid arthritis, but not healthy controls, had CD8+ clonality that increased with age.

Worth noting for this clone: The target antigen is unknown.

The sequencing sample was made of CD8+ T cells sorted from blood. This receptor was taken from an adult with rheumatoid arthritis.

The CDR3 sequence: CASRTTSTDTQYF. The CDR3 nucleotides are TGCGCCAGCAGGACAACTAGCACAGATACGCAGTATTTT. The V gene is TRBV5-1, the J gene TRBJ2-3; D gene uncertain. The CDR3 totals 13 residues. V was clipped by 5 bases and J by 0 bases, with 7 bases between them. Germline V lookup: CDR1 SGHRS, CDR2 YFSETQ.